The sequence of this TCR beta chain was determined in a study of cytomegalovirus exposure and HLA in healthy donors. The CDR3 length is 15 residues. Germline V gene sequence: CDR1 GTSNPN, CDR2 SVGIG (reference sequence). J gave up 7 bases and V 3 bases, and 13 bases lay outside the gene matches. Turning to this clone: Its target is not known.

Study-wide results and caveats: Researchers counted roughly 150 TCR beta chains as cytomegalovirus-associated. Within an earlier analysis, most TCR beta V segments proved productive either about 90% or about 30% of the time.

The PCR was carried out with 60 Vbeta primers and 13 Jbeta primers. The method was immunoSEQ multiplex PCR; TCRdb's version includes in-frame clones alone and lacks a portion of them. The sample has tens of thousands of clones. The gene calls are TRBV30 and TRBJ1-2, with 8 bases that match TRBD1. The TCR comes from a male donor in good health and CMV-seronegative. Sequences were obtained from PBMCs. CDR3: CAWSGTQDRVFGYTF. As DNA, the CDR3 is TGTGCCTGGAGCGGTACCCAGGACAGGGTGTTTGGCTACACCTTC.